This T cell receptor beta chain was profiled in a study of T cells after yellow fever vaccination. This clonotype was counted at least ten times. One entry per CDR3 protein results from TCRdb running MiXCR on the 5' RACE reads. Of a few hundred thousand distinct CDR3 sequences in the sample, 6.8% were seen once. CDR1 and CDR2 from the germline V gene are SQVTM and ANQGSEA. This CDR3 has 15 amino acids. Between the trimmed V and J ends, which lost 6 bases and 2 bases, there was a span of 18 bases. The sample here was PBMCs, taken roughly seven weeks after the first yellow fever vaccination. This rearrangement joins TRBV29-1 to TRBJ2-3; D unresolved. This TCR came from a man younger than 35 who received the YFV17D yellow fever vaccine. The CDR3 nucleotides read TGCAGCGTCCTCCTGGGTGTGTCCTTCACAGATACGCAGTATTTT. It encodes CSVLLGVSFTDTQYF.